This entry concerns a single TCR beta chain. Its antigen is still unknown. CDR1 and CDR2 (germline): SGHKS, YYEKEE (reference sequence). This CDR3 region has 13 residues. V was clipped by 0 bases and J by 5 bases, with 8 bases between them. The data derive from a study of T cell responses to AZD1222 COVID-19 vaccine. General observations from the study: Baseline testing showed seropositivity in only a handful of AZD1222 recipients. Repertoires were sampled only after the peak T cell response. The sample set comprised mostly white British donors with more females, and clonal diversity was possibly underestimated.

The protocol was immunoSEQ multiplex PCR, while the TCRdb copy is restricted to in-frame clones and leaves out a portion. The sample yields 80,000 to 100,000 clones, around nine tenths seen once. The receptor comes from an adult who received the AZD1222 COVID-19 vaccine. The material was peripheral blood, obtained 28 days after the second AZD1222 dose. The J gene is TRBJ1-2, the V gene TRBV5-5; D is possibly TRBD1 (5 bases). The CDR3 nucleotides read TGTGCCAGCAGCTTGGTGACAGCATATGGCTACACCTTC. Translated: CASSLVTAYGYTF. Together with reference TRBV5-5 and TRBJ1-2, the CDR3 gives the full variable domain: DAGVTQSPTHLIKTRGQQVTLRCSPISGHKSVSWYQQVLGQGPQFIFQYYEKEERGRGNFPDRFSARQFPNYSSELNVNALLLGDSALYLCASSLVTAYGYTFGSGTRLTVV.